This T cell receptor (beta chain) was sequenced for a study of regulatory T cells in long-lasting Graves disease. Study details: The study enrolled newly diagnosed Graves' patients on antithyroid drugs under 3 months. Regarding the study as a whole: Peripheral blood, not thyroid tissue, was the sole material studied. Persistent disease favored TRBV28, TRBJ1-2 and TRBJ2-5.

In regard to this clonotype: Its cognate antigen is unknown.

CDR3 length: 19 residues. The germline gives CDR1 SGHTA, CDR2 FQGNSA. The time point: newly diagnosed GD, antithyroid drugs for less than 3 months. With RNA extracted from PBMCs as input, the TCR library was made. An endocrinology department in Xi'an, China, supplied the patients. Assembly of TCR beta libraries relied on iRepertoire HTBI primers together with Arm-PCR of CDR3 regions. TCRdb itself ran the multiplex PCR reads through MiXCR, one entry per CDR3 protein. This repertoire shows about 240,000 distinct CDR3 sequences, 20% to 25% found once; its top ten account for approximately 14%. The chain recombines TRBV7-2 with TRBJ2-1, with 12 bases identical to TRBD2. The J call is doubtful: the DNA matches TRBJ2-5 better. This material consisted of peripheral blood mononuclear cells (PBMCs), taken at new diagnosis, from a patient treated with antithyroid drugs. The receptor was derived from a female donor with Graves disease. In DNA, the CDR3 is TGTGCCAGCAGCCCCAGGGTAGGGCTAGCGGGGGGGCGCGTAGAGACCCAGTACTTC. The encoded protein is CASSPRVGLAGGRVETQYF.